This TCR beta chain was identified during a study of blood T cells in healthy people across ages. General observations from the study: PBMCs left unsorted prevented a conclusive naive versus antigen-experienced comparison.

Then a second PCR, running about 6 to 12 cycles, was carried out with a sample-barcoded 5' primer and a J-beta primer mix. Each cDNA molecule received a tag from a template-switch adaptor that had 12 random nucleotides. TCRdb redid the calling of the 5' RACE reads with MiXCR, one entry per CDR3 protein. The sample carries over 700,000 distinct CDR3 sequences, 50% to 65% recorded once. Per sample, a minimum of 6.5 million PBMCs were isolated. Total RNA was isolated from each sample in quantities of at least 5 micrograms. The CDR3 loop spans 14 amino acids. Germline assignment: CDR1 MNHNY and CDR2 SVGAGI (reference sequence). Trimming removed 5 bases from V and 5 bases from J, with 16 bases in between. This clonotype was observed a handful of times. Its specificity is not known.

This sequence was found in a man older than 75 in good health. Source material: blood. The chain is built from TRBV6-6 and TRBJ2-7; no definite D call. In nucleotides, the CDR3 is TGTGCCAGCAGTCCCCCAGGAGCGAAAGACGAGCAGTACTTC. It encodes CASSPPGAKDEQYF.